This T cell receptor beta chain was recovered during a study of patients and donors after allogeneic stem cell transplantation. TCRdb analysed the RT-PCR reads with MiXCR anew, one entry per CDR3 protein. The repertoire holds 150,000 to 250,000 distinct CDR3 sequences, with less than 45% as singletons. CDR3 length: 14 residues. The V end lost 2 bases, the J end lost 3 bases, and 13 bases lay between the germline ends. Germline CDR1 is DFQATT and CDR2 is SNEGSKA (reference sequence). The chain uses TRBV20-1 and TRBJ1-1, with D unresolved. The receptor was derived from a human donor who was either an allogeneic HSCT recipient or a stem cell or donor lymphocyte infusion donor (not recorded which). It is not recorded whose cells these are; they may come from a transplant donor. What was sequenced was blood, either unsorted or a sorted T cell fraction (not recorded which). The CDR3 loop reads CSARYGVRDTEAFF. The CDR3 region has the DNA TGCAGTGCTAGATATGGGGTAAGGGACACTGAAGCTTTCTTT.